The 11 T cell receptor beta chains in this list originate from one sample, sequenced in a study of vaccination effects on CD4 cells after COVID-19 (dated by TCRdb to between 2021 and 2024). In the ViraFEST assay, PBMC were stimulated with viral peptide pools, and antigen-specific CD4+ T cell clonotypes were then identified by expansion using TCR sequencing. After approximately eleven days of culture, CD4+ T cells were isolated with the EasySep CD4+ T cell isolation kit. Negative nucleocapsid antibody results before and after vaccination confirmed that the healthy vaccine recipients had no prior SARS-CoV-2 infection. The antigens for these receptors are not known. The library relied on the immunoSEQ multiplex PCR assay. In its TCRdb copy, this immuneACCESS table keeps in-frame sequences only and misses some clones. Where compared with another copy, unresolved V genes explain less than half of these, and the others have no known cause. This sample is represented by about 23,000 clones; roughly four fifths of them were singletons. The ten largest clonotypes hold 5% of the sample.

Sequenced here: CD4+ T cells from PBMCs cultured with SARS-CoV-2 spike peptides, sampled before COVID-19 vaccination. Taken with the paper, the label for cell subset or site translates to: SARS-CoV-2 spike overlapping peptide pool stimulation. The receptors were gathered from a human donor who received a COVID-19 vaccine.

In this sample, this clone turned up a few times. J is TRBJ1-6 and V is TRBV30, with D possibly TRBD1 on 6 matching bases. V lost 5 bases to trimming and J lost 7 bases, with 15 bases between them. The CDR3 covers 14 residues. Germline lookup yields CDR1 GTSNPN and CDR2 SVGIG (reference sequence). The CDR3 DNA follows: TGTGCCTGGGGGAAAACAGGGTGGAATTCACCCCTCCACTTT. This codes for CAWGKTGWNSPLHF.

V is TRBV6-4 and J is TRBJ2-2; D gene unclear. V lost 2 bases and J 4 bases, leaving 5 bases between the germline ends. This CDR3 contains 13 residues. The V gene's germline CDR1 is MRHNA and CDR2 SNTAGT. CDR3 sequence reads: CASSDKVTGELFF. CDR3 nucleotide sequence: TGTGCCAGCAGTGACAAGGTCACCGGGGAGCTGTTTTTT.

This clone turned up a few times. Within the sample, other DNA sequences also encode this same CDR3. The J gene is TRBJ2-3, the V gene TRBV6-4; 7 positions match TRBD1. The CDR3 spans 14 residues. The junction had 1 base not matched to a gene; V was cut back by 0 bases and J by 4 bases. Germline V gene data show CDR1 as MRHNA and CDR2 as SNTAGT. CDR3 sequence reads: CASSDSQGADTQYF. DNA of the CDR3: TGTGCCAGCAGTGACTCCCAGGGGGCAGATACGCAGTATTTT.

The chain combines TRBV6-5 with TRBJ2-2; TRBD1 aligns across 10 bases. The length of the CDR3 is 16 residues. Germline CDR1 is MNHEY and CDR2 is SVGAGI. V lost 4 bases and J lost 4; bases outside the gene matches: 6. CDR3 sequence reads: CASSFRDRGVTGELFF. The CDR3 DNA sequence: TGTGCCAGCAGTTTCCGGGACAGGGGTGTCACCGGGGAGCTGTTTTTT.

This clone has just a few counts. The CDR3 here is CASSKGRRSRGEQYF. CDR3 coding DNA: TGTGCCAGCAGCAAAGGGCGTCGAAGCCGTGGCGAGCAGTACTTC. The chain has TRBV21-1 and TRBJ2-7. TRBV21-1 is a pseudogene locus. This CDR3 region has 15 residues.

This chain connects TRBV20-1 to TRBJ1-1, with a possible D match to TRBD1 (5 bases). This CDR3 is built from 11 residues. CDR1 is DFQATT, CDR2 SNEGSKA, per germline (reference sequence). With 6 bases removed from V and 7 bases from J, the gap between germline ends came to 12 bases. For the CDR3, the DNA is TGCAGTGCCCCTACGGGGGTTGAAGCTTTCTTT. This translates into CSAPTGVEAFF.

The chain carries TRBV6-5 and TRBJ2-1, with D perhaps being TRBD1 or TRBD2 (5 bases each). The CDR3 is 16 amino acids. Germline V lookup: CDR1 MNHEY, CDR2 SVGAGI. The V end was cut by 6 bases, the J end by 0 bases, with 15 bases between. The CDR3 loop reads CASRYRDQSSYNEQFF. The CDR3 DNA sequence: TGTGCCAGCAGGTACCGGGACCAGAGCTCCTACAATGAGCAGTTCTTC.

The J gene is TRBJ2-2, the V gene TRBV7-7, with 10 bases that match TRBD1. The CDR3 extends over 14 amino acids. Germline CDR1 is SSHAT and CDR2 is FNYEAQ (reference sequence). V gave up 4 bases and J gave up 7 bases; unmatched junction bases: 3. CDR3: CASSSDRGIGELFF. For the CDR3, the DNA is TGTGCCAGCAGCTCGGACAGGGGGATCGGGGAGCTGTTTTTT.

CDR3 loop: CASSHRGLRGTNEQFF. For the CDR3, the DNA is TGTGCCAGCAGCCACCGAGGGTTGCGGGGGACCAATGAGCAGTTCTTC. This chain links TRBV7-2 with TRBJ2-1, with 7 bases that match TRBD2. The length of the CDR3 is 16 residues. V shed 5 bases and J 6 bases; nucleotides not matched to a gene: 13. Germline assignment: CDR1 SGHTA and CDR2 FQGNSA.

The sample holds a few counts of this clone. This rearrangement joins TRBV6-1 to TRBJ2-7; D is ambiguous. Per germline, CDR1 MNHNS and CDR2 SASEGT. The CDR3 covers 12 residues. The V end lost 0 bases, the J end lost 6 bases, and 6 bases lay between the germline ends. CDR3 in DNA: TGTGCCAGCAGTGAAGCGCTAGGCGAGCAGTACTTC. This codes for CASSEALGEQYF.

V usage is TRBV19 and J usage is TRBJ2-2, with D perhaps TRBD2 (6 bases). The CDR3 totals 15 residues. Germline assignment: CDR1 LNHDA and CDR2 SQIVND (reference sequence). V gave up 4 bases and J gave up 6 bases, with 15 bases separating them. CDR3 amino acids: CASSKGGQSPGELFF. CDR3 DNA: TGTGCCAGTAGTAAAGGAGGGCAATCACCCGGGGAGCTGTTTTTT.